This TCR beta chain was identified in a study of shared clonotypes between healthy human individuals. As to this clone: Its antigen is currently unknown.

The assay used deep level. Libraries were prepared by immunoSEQ multiplex PCR; TCRdb keeps only in-frame clonotypes and omits some of them. The sample contains about 2.1 million clones, approximately 92% of which appear only once. Naive CD8 cells comprised CD45RO-negative, CCR7-positively selected cells, excluding terminally differentiated effector memory CD45RA+ cells. The V and J ends lost 5 bases and 4 bases respectively, with 18 bases between them. The CDR3 length is 15 residues. CDR1 and CDR2 from the germline V gene are SGHVS and FNYEAQ. Study outcomes and limitations: The donor pool, a small one, limited the genetic and exposure-history diversity represented.

The clonotype was recovered from a man aged 18 to 35 in good health. Some clones in this sample may be carry-over from other donors' samples. The sequenced sample was naive CD8+ T cells from PBMCs. The V gene is TRBV7-6, the J gene TRBJ2-7, with D unclear. CDR3 DNA: TGTGCCAGCAGCCCAGAACCCGCCTTAGTGTACGAGCAGTACTTC. This sequence encodes CASSPEPALVYEQYF.